Below are 26 T cell receptor beta chains sequenced from a single sample in a study of CD8 T cell repertoires and HIV-1 epitope variants. Libraries were prepared by immunoSEQ multiplex PCR; TCRdb keeps only in-frame clonotypes and omits some of them. The data show some 5,000 clones, with less than 70% seen just once and roughly two fifths held by the top ten. For these receptors, no antigen is known. Input material: cultured CD8+ T cells derived from PBMCs. The source is a male donor with HIV.

This chain's CDR3 is CASSQARGFTGELFF. The CDR3 region has the DNA TGTGCCAGCAGCCAAGCGCGGGGGTTCACCGGGGAGCTGTTTTTT. The chain joins TRBV4-2 to TRBJ2-2, with 7 bases fitting TRBD2. CDR1 and CDR2 (germline): LGHNA, YNFKEQ. There are 15 residues in the CDR3. V lost 1 base and J lost 4; bases outside the gene matches: 3.

This clone showed up just a few times. In DNA form, the CDR3 reads TGTGCCAGCAGTGAAGTCAGAAGGGAGCAGTTCTTC. This gives the protein CASSEVRREQFF. V gene TRBV2 combines with J gene TRBJ2-1; D not resolved. The CDR3 is 12 residues long. V gave up 1 base and J gave up 10 bases, with 8 bases separating them. From germline, CDR1 is SNHLY and CDR2 FYNNEI.

This rearrangement joins TRBV7-6 to TRBJ1-1; D unresolved. The V end lost 5 bases, the J end lost 6 bases, and 10 bases lay between the germline ends. This CDR3 has 12 amino acids. Germline V lookup: CDR1 SGHVS, CDR2 FNYEAQ. DNA for the CDR3: TGTGCCAGCAGCCACGGCAGCCCTGAAGCTTTCTTT. Encoded protein: CASSHGSPEAFF.

This clone was seen only a few times. V is TRBV9 and J is TRBJ1-1, with 9 nucleotides matching TRBD1. The germline gives CDR1 SGDLS, CDR2 YYNGEE. The CDR3 loop spans 14 amino acids. Trimming removed 4 bases from V and 2 bases from J; junction bases left unmatched: 3. CDR3 DNA: TGTGCCAGCAGCTTGACAGGGGGAAACACTGAAGCTTTCTTT. Its protein product is CASSLTGGNTEAFF.

This clone was seen a few times. This chain uses TRBV5-5 with TRBJ1-1; the D is unclear. The germline V gene encodes CDR1 SGHKS and CDR2 YYEKEE (reference sequence). CDR3 length: 13 residues. With 0 bases removed from V and 3 bases from J, the gap between germline ends came to 6 bases. The CDR3 sequence: CASSLGVYTEAFF. Here the CDR3 DNA reads TGTGCCAGCAGCTTGGGGGTATACACTGAAGCTTTCTTT.

This chain joins TRBV19 and TRBJ2-2, with a tentative D call TRBD1 (6 bases). The V end lost 1 base, the J end lost 5 bases, and 11 bases lay between the germline ends. Germline CDR1 LNHDA, CDR2 SQIVND (reference sequence). CDR3 length: 15 residues. The CDR3 coding sequence is TGTGCCAGTAGTATAGTTCTCGGGACAACCGGGGAGCTGTTTTTT. Translation gives CASSIVLGTTGELFF.

In its sample, this clone was seen a few times. The rearrangement uses TRBV5-6 and TRBJ1-1; D perhaps matches TRBD1 (6 bases). V lost 0 bases to trimming and J lost 3 bases, with 9 bases between them. Germline CDR1 and CDR2: SGHDT and YYEEEE. The CDR3 spans 14 residues. This chain's CDR3 is CASSLGTAYTEAFF. In DNA form, the CDR3 reads TGTGCCAGCAGCTTGGGGACAGCATACACTGAAGCTTTCTTT.

The rearrangement joins TRBV19 to TRBJ1-2; D not resolved. Germline V gene lookup returns CDR1 LNHDA and CDR2 SQIVND (reference sequence). This CDR3 has 11 residues. V dropped 4 bases and J dropped 4 bases, with 4 bases sitting between them. CDR3 sequence: CASSTSYGYTF. CDR3 in DNA: TGTGCCAGTAGTACAAGCTATGGCTACACCTTC.

The rearrangement joins TRBV9 to TRBJ2-1, with 13 nucleotides matching TRBD2. Germline trimming cut 3 bases from V and 1 base from J; bases unmatched to any gene: 19. CDR1 SGDLS and CDR2 YYNGEE come from the germline V gene. The CDR3 has 22 residues. The chain's CDR3 is CASSGSPFPTSGGPWSYNEQFF. The CDR3 nucleotides are TGTGCCAGCAGCGGTAGTCCCTTCCCGACTAGCGGGGGGCCTTGGTCCTACAATGAGCAGTTCTTC.

This clone is a singleton in its sample. V gene TRBV4-3 combines with J gene TRBJ1-1; no reliable D call. This CDR3 is 13 amino acids long. V lost 0 bases and J lost 8, with 10 bases in between. Germline V gene lookup returns CDR1 LGHNA and CDR2 YSLEER. The CDR3 region is CASSQEASEEAFF. CDR3 sequence (DNA): TGCGCCAGCAGCCAAGAAGCTTCGGAGGAAGCTTTCTTT.

This clone appeared a single time. CDR3 in amino acids: CASSGGLAGAEETQYF. CDR3 in DNA: TGTGCCAGCAGCGGCGGACTAGCGGGGGCAGAAGAGACCCAGTACTTC. The V gene is TRBV9, the J gene TRBJ2-5; 13 nucleotides line up with TRBD2. The CDR3 extends over 16 amino acids. CDR1 and CDR2 from the germline V gene are SGDLS and YYNGEE. Trimming at V came to 3 bases and at J to 3 bases, leaving 5 bases not matched to a gene.

The rearrangement uses TRBV7-6 and TRBJ2-7; TRBD2 might be the D (5 bases). The CDR3 consists of 14 residues. Germline V lookup: CDR1 SGHVS, CDR2 FNYEAQ. V gave up 1 base and J gave up 3 bases, with 10 bases separating them. CDR3 coding DNA: TGTGCCAGCAGCTTAGGGACGGGAATCTACGAGCAGTACTTC. Amino acid sequence: CASSLGTGIYEQYF.

This chain links TRBV5-1 with TRBJ2-7, with TRBD2 matching 7 bases. Per germline, CDR1 SGHRS and CDR2 YFSETQ. The CDR3 covers 15 residues. The V segment lost 2 bases and the J segment 3 bases; nucleotides outside the gene matches: 8. The CDR3 nucleotides read TGCGCCAGCAGCTTTTTTGGACTAGAGGACTACGAGCAGTACTTC. This translates into CASSFFGLEDYEQYF.

The CDR3 protein is CASSPPEKASYEQYF. DNA for the CDR3: TGTGCCAGCAGTCCCCCCGAGAAGGCCTCCTACGAGCAGTACTTC. The chain employs TRBV6-5 and TRBJ2-7; D call uncertain. Germline V gene lookup returns CDR1 MNHEY and CDR2 SVGAGI. There are 15 residues in the CDR3. Trimming shortened V by 5 bases and J by 0 bases, and 14 bases separated the two germline ends.

The chain joins TRBV18 to TRBJ1-2; D unresolved. V lost 6 bases to trimming and J lost 4 bases, with 12 bases between them. The CDR3 runs 13 residues. Germline values: CDR1 KGHSH, CDR2 LQKENI. The DNA of the CDR3 is TGTGCCAGCTCTGCCGAGGGTAGCTATGGCTACACCTTC. Protein product: CASSAEGSYGYTF.

The J gene is TRBJ2-3, the V gene TRBV7-9; D is unclear. The V end was cut by 1 base, the J end by 5 bases, with 1 base between. Germline assignment: CDR1 SEHNR and CDR2 FQNEAQ (reference sequence). There are 11 residues in the CDR3. Here the CDR3 DNA reads TGTGCCAGCAGCTTAGTAGATACGCAGTATTTT. Translation: CASSLVDTQYF.

By share, this clone ranks as medium-sized. This sequence joins TRBV6-1 and TRBJ2-7; possible D gene TRBD1, 6 bases. Trimming pared 4 bases from V and 3 bases from J, leaving 13 bases between. The CDR3 is 14 residues long. CDR1 is MNHNS, CDR2 SASEGT, per germline. CDR3 sequence (DNA): TGTGCCAGCAGTGCTCGGGACAACGGCTACGAGCAGTACTTC. This codes for CASSARDNGYEQYF.

J is TRBJ1-1 and V is TRBV28; D not certain. This CDR3 has 13 residues. V dropped 5 bases and J dropped 3 bases, with 10 bases sitting between them. Germline values: CDR1 MDHEN, CDR2 SYDVKM. This CDR3 reads CASSPRADTEAFF. Written as DNA, the CDR3 is TGTGCCAGCAGTCCCCGGGCAGACACTGAAGCTTTCTTT.

The rearrangement uses TRBV9 and TRBJ2-3; 7 bases map to TRBD2. Unmatched junction bases numbered 7, after V lost 4 bases and J lost 8 bases. The CDR3 has 13 amino acids. CDR1 is SGDLS, CDR2 YYNGEE, per germline. This CDR3 is CASSKSGEGTQYF. For the CDR3, the DNA is TGTGCCAGCAGCAAAAGCGGGGAGGGTACGCAGTATTTT.

The V gene is TRBV27, the J gene TRBJ2-5; no firm D call. The length of the CDR3 is 14 residues. Trimming left V 6 bases short and J 5 bases short, with 16 bases between. Germline CDR1 and CDR2: MNHEY and SMNVEV (reference sequence). The CDR3 nucleotides are TGTGCCAGCAGCCTGATAAATTCACTCGAGACCCAGTACTTC. Protein sequence: CASSLINSLETQYF.

This clone was observed a handful of times. The chain has TRBV5-1 and TRBJ1-4, with 8 bases identical to TRBD1. The CDR3 is 15 residues long. CDR1 and CDR2 (germline): SGHRS, YFSETQ. The V and J ends lost 3 bases and 0 bases, in that order; junction bases with no gene match: 1. DNA for the CDR3: TGCGCCAGCAGCTCGACAGGGGCAACTAATGAAAAACTGTTTTTT. Protein: CASSSTGATNEKLFF.

Only a few counts were recorded for this clone. The chain has TRBV7-6 and TRBJ2-7; D call uncertain. The germline V gene has CDR1 SGHVS and CDR2 FNYEAQ. CDR3 length equals 14 residues. V gave up 2 bases and J gave up 1 base, with 9 bases separating them. The CDR3 DNA is TGTGCCAGCAGCTTACTGGACGGATCCTACGAGCAGTACTTC. This sequence encodes CASSLLDGSYEQYF.

This clone is judged medium-sized. This chain connects TRBV28 to TRBJ2-7; weak D call: TRBD1 (5 bases). The V and J ends lost 6 bases and 2 bases respectively, with 17 bases between them. The CDR3 length is 15 residues. CDR1 MDHEN and CDR2 SYDVKM come from the germline V gene. The CDR3 spells CASSESIGQAYEQYF. As DNA, the CDR3 is TGTGCCAGCAGCGAATCAATAGGACAAGCCTACGAGCAGTACTTC.

The V call is TRBV10-3, the J call TRBJ2-7, with 8 bases lining up with TRBD2. Germline V gives CDR1 ENHRY, CDR2 SYGVKD. The CDR3 spans 11 residues. V gave up 10 bases and J gave up 6 bases; unmatched junction bases: 5. The CDR3, as DNA: TGTGCCACCTCCGCGGGGGGCGAGCAGTACTTC. This gives the protein CATSAGGEQYF.

In this sample, this clone turned up a few times. The chain is built from TRBV25-1 and TRBJ2-7, with D possibly called TRBD1 or TRBD2 (5 bases each). CDR3 length: 14 residues. The V gene lost 3 bases and the J gene lost 4 bases, with 13 bases spanning the gap. CDR1 and CDR2 from the germline V gene are MGHDK and SYGVNS. CDR3 loop: CASSEGDGRYEQYF. The CDR3 region has the DNA TGTGCCAGCAGTGAGGGGGACGGACGATACGAGCAGTACTTC.

The genes are TRBV11-2 and TRBJ1-5; D gene unclear. The CDR3 totals 15 residues. With 0 bases removed from V and 3 bases from J, the gap between germline ends came to 9 bases. Germline assignment: CDR1 SGHAT and CDR2 FQNNGV. As DNA, the CDR3 is TGTGCCAGCAGCTTAGATCGGCAAGTCAATCAGCCCCAGCATTTT. It yields the protein CASSLDRQVNQPQHF.